This TCR beta chain is from a study of a mutant IDH1 vaccine in newly diagnosed glioma. Study overall: Treatment recipients were approximately 62% male and 37.5% female, and their mean age was 40.4 years.

Specified time point: week 35, safety follow-up. In the vaccine, a single dose held 300 ug of the mutant IDH1 20-mer peptide, along with topical imiquimod. About this clone itself: Its matching antigen is unknown.

Sequenced by immunoSEQ multiplex PCR; TCRdb stores in-frame clones only, minus some. The sample has around 60,000 clones, roughly four fifths seen once. The sequence derives from a middle-aged man with glioma. Material: PBMCs, obtained from a glioma patient whose treatment included an IDH1 peptide vaccine.

This chain's CDR3 is CASSWSASGRSTYEQYF. CDR3 coding DNA: TGTGCCAGCAGCTGGTCGGCTAGCGGGCGATCTACCTACGAGCAGTACTTC. The J gene is TRBJ2-7, the V gene TRBV7-9, with TRBD2 matching over 8 bases. J lost 2 bases, V lost 4 bases, and 13 bases had no gene match. This CDR3 region has 17 residues. Germline V gene sequence: CDR1 SEHNR, CDR2 FQNEAQ (reference sequence).